Presented here are 20 T cell receptor beta chains from one specimen sequenced in a study of cytomegalovirus exposure and HLA in healthy donors. Amplification used 60 Vbeta primers and 13 Jbeta primers. The assay was immunoSEQ multiplex PCR, and TCRdb's table has in-frame clones only and misses some. Seen here are about 93,000 clones, about 66% observed once, and the top ten hold roughly 5.5%. The sequencing input was PBMCs. The receptors shown here come from a boy younger than 18 in good health and CMV-seropositive.

This clone appeared a few times. This chain joins TRBV19 and TRBJ2-7; TRBD2 agrees at 8 bases. This CDR3 has 16 residues. J gave up 7 bases and V 1 base, and 12 bases lay outside the gene matches. Germline loops: CDR1 LNHDA, CDR2 SQIVND (reference sequence). The DNA of the CDR3 is TGTGCCAGTAGTATAGTTGGGCTAGCGGGTGCGGGGGAGCAGTACTTC. Protein sequence: CASSIVGLAGAGEQYF.

CDR3 loop: CATSRLQGTEAFF. The CDR3 DNA sequence: TGTGCCACCAGCAGGCTACAGGGGACTGAAGCTTTCTTT. The rearrangement links TRBV15 to TRBJ1-1, with 7 bases identical to TRBD1. V gave up 3 bases and J gave up 5 bases; unmatched junction bases: 3. The CDR3 sequence is 13 residues long. The germline CDR1 and CDR2 sequences are LNHNV and YYDKDF (reference sequence).

The CDR3 DNA follows: TGTGCCAGTAGTATGAATCGGGGGATGAACACTGAAGCTTTCTTT. Protein sequence: CASSMNRGMNTEAFF. The chain uses TRBV19 and TRBJ1-1; TRBD1 might be the D (5 bases). CDR1 LNHDA and CDR2 SQIVND come from the germline V gene (reference sequence). This CDR3 has 15 residues. V lost 3 bases and J 0 bases, leaving 11 bases between the germline ends.

The chain carries TRBV30 and TRBJ2-7; D possibly corresponds to TRBD2 (5 bases). The CDR3 contains 13 residues. The V end was cut by 5 bases, the J end by 7 bases, with 18 bases between. The germline gives CDR1 GTSNPN, CDR2 SVGIG (reference sequence). The CDR3 is CAWDGPAEEEQYF. In DNA form, the CDR3 reads TGTGCCTGGGACGGTCCAGCGGAGGAGGAGCAGTACTTC. The full variable domain, completed using reference TRBV30 and TRBJ2-7, is SQTIHQWPATLVQPVGSPLSLECTVEGTSNPNLYWYRQAAGRGLQLLFYSVGIGQISSEVPQNLSASRPQDRQFILSSKKLLLSDSGFYLCAWDGPAEEEQYFGPGTRLTVT.

A remark on this clone: An end of the junction does not agree with germline; a read error may underlie this. The chain is built from TRBV6-1 and TRBJ2-7, with D maybe TRBD1 (6 bases). Germline loops: CDR1 MNHNS, CDR2 SASEGT. The CDR3 sequence is 12 residues long. Here the CDR3 reads CASRTPMQDRCF. CDR3 DNA: TGTGCCAGCAGGACCCCTATGCAAGACAGGTGCTTC.

The rearrangement links TRBV7-3 to TRBJ1-1, with D possibly being TRBD1 (6 bases). The CDR3 sequence is 15 residues long. Germline V gives CDR1 SGHTA, CDR2 FQGTGA. V shed 4 bases and J shed 1 base, with 13 bases lying between them. The chain's CDR3 is CASSSSGHPNTEAFF. The CDR3 DNA reads as TGTGCCAGCAGCTCCTCGGGACACCCGAACACTGAAGCTTTCTTT. Together with reference TRBV7-3 and TRBJ1-1, the CDR3 gives the full variable domain: GAGVSQTPSNKVTEKGKYVELRCDPISGHTALYWYRQSLGQGPEFLIYFQGTGAADDSGLPNDRFFAVRPEGSVSTLKIQRTERGDSAVYLCASSSSGHPNTEAFFGQGTRLTVV.

The gene calls are TRBV7-2 and TRBJ2-3, with 13 bases fitting TRBD2. Trimming took 3 bases from V and 8 from J; bases not matched to a gene: 2. Germline assignment: CDR1 SGHTA and CDR2 FQGNSA. CDR3 length: 14 residues. The CDR3 region is CASSLGLAGSTQYF. The CDR3 DNA reads TGTGCCAGCAGCTTGGGACTAGCGGGATCTACGCAGTATTTT.

CDR3 sequence reads: CSVTGTAKNTGELFF. For the CDR3, the DNA is TGCAGCGTGACCGGGACAGCTAAAAACACCGGGGAGCTGTTTTTT. The rearrangement joins TRBV29-1 to TRBJ2-2; 7 bases are shared with TRBD1. The CDR3 is 15 residues long. The trim removed 6 bases at V and 2 bases at J, leaving 9 bases unmatched. CDR1 and CDR2 (germline): SQVTM, ANQGSEA.

The chain combines TRBV7-2 with TRBJ2-1; D unresolved. The CDR3 covers 12 residues. Per the germline V gene, CDR1 is SGHTA and CDR2 is FQGNSA. The V and J ends lost 3 bases and 5 bases respectively, with 5 bases between them. The CDR3 bases are TGTGCCAGCAGCTTTCTAAACAATGAGCAGTTCTTC. Translation gives CASSFLNNEQFF.

This clone has just a few counts. The chain uses TRBV4-2 and TRBJ1-2; D might be TRBD1 (5 bases). V was trimmed by 0 bases and J by 4 bases, leaving 12 bases between them. The CDR3 contains 15 residues. CDR1 is LGHNA and CDR2 is YNFKEQ in the germline V gene. The CDR3 spells CASSQDYGGGYGYTF. The DNA for the CDR3 is TGTGCCAGCAGCCAAGATTATGGGGGAGGCTATGGCTACACCTTC.

The chain couples TRBV30 to TRBJ2-3; 13 bases match TRBD2. V shed 3 bases and J 0 bases; nucleotides not matched to a gene: 6. There are 17 residues in the CDR3. Looked up from germline, CDR1 is GTSNPN and CDR2 is SVGIG (reference sequence). CDR3 coding DNA: TGTGCCTGGAGCCAAGAGACTAGCGGGAGGAGCACAGATACGCAGTATTTT. Amino acid sequence: CAWSQETSGRSTDTQYF.

The J gene is TRBJ2-3, the V gene TRBV6-1, with TRBD1 as a possible D gene (5 bases). The CDR3 contains 14 residues. V was trimmed by 1 base and J by 4 bases, leaving 9 bases between them. CDR1 MNHNS and CDR2 SASEGT come from the germline V gene. CDR3 coding DNA: TGTGCCAGCAGTGAAGGGGGCAGGTCAGATACGCAGTATTTT. It specifies CASSEGGRSDTQYF.

The V gene is TRBV11-2, the J gene TRBJ2-3, with D possibly matching TRBD1 (5 bases). The germline V gene encodes CDR1 SGHAT and CDR2 FQNNGV. Trimming took off 1 base at V and 15 bases at J, with 14 bases between the two ends. This CDR3 has 12 amino acids. The CDR3 loop is CASSLGRASVYF. The CDR3 bases are TGTGCCAGCAGCTTAGGCAGGGCAAGTGTTTATTTT.

CDR3: CAWSERYDQPQHF. The CDR3, as DNA: TGTGCCTGGAGTGAACGGTATGATCAGCCCCAGCATTTT. V usage is TRBV30 and J usage is TRBJ1-5; D not resolved. V gave up 1 base and J gave up 5 bases, with 9 bases separating them. The CDR3 spans 13 residues. Per the germline V gene, CDR1 is GTSNPN and CDR2 is SVGIG (reference sequence). Combining the CDR3 with reference TRBV30 and TRBJ1-5 gives the whole variable domain SQTIHQWPATLVQPVGSPLSLECTVEGTSNPNLYWYRQAAGRGLQLLFYSVGIGQISSEVPQNLSASRPQDRQFILSSKKLLLSDSGFYLCAWSERYDQPQHFGDGTRLSIL.

This clone was counted between two and nine times. This chain joins TRBV5-1 and TRBJ1-2; 8 positions match TRBD1. V shed 0 bases, J shed 0 bases, and the junction held 13 bases outside the gene matches. The CDR3 has 19 amino acids. Germline V lookup: CDR1 SGHRS, CDR2 YFSETQ. For the CDR3, the DNA is TGCGCCAGCAGCTTGGCATTGGGGACAGGAGGCGGGTCTAACTATGGCTACACCTTC. This encodes CASSLALGTGGGSNYGYTF.

DNA of the CDR3: TGTGCCAGTAGTCAATGGACAGGGGGGGTTGTCGGCTACACCTTC. Its protein is CASSQWTGGVVGYTF. V and J are TRBV19 and TRBJ1-2; TRBD1 matches at 10 bases. The CDR3 is 15 amino acids. Losses at the gene ends were 5 bases for V and 8 bases for J; bases not matched to a gene: 11. The germline V gene has CDR1 LNHDA and CDR2 SQIVND (reference sequence).

This clone was counted a single time. This chain links TRBV5-4 with TRBJ2-7, with 10 bases identical to TRBD1. Germline V gene sequence: CDR1 SGHNT, CDR2 YYREEE (reference sequence). The CDR3 contains 14 residues. With 4 bases clipped from V and 2 bases from J, the junction kept 3 bases outside the gene matches. The CDR3 DNA sequence: TGTGCCAGCAGCAAAGGACAGGGGGCCTACGAGCAGTACTTC. Protein product: CASSKGQGAYEQYF.

The chain uses TRBV7-6 and TRBJ1-3; perhaps TRBD1 as D (5 bases). V dropped 7 bases and J dropped 2 bases, with 15 bases sitting between them. The length of the CDR3 is 15 residues. The germline gives CDR1 SGHVS, CDR2 FNYEAQ. The CDR3 DNA is TGTGCCAGCACCCCAACGGAGGGGACTGGAAACACCATATATTTT. Translated: CASTPTEGTGNTIYF.

The genes are TRBV19 and TRBJ1-1, with no clear D. Germline V gene lookup returns CDR1 LNHDA and CDR2 SQIVND (reference sequence). The ends were cut back, 6 bases at V and 3 bases at J, with 5 bases in the middle. The CDR3 consists of 11 residues. The CDR3 sequence is CASSEYTEAFF. CDR3 DNA sequence: TGTGCCAGTAGCGAGTACACTGAAGCTTTCTTT.

V usage is TRBV7-7 and J usage is TRBJ1-5, with TRBD1 as a possible D gene (5 bases). The germline V gene encodes CDR1 SSHAT and CDR2 FNYEAQ (reference sequence). The CDR3 has 14 amino acids. Here the CDR3 reads CAHLGQGRRQPQHF. DNA for the CDR3: TGTGCTCACCTCGGGCAGGGTCGACGACAGCCCCAGCATTTT.